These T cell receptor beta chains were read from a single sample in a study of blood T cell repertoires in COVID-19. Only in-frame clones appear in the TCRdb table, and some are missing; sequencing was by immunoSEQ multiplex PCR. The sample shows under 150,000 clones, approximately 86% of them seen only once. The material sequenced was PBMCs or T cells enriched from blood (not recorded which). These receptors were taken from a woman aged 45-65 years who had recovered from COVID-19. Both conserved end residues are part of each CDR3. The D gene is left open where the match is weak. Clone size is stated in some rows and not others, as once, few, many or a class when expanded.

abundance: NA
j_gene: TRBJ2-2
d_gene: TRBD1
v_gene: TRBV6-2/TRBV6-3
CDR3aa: CASSLLGQDTGELFF
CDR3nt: TGTGCCAGCAGTCTCCTTGGACAGGACACCGGGGAGCTGTTTTTT

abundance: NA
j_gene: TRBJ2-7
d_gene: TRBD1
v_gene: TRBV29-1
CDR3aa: CSVDRTGGHEQYF
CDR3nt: TGCAGCGTTGATCGGACAGGCGGCCACGAGCAGTACTTC

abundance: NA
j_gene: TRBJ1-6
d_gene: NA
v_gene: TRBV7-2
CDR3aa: CASSLASLGRNSPLHF
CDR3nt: TGTGCCAGCAGCTTAGCTAGTCTGGGCCGAAATTCACCCCTCCACTTT

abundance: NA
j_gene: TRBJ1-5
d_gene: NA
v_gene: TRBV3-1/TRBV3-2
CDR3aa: CASSQETDSDSNQPQHF
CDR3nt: TGTGCCAGCAGCCAAGAAACGGACAGTGACTCGAATCAGCCCCAGCATTTT

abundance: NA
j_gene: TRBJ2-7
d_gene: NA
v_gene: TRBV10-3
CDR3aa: CAIMGGANYEQYF
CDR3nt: TGTGCCATCATGGGGGGTGCGAACTACGAGCAGTACTTC

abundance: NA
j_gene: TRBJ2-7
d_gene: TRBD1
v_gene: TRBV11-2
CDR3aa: CASSLRGGQGYYEQYF
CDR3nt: TGTGCCAGCAGCTTAAGGGGGGGACAGGGATACTACGAGCAGTACTTC

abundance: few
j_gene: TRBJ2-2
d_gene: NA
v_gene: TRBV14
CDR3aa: CASSQTRGGGELFF
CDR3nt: TGTGCCAGCAGCCAAACCCGAGGTGGCGGGGAGCTGTTTTTT

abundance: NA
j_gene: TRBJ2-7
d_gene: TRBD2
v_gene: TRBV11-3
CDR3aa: CASSLGLAGENEQYF
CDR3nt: TGTGCCAGCAGCTTAGGACTAGCGGGGGAGAACGAGCAGTACTTC

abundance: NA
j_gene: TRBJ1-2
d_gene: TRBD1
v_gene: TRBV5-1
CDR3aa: CASSLRISDRVDGYTF
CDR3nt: TGCGCCAGCAGCTTGCGTATATCTGACAGGGTTGATGGCTACACCTTC

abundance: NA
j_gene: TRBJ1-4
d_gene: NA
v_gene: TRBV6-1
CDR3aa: CASSTSDRGSEKLFF
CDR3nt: TGTGCCAGCAGTACCTCGGATAGGGGGAGTGAAAAACTGTTTTTT

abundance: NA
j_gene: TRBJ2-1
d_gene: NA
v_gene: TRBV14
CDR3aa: CASSRAVGEQFF
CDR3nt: TGTGCCAGCAGCCGGGCCGTCGGTGAGCAGTTCTTC

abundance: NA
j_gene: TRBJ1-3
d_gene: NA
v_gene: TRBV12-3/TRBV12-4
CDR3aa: CASKGGGNTIYF
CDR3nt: TGTGCCAGTAAGGGAGGTGGAAACACCATATATTTT

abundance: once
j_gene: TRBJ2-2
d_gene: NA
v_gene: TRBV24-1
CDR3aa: CATSPRGSDTGELFF
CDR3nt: TGTGCCACCAGTCCCAGGGGTTCCGACACCGGGGAGCTGTTTTTT

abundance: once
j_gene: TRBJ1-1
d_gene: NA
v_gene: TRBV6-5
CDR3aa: CASSYGRGRVTEAFF
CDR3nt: TGTGCCAGCAGTTACGGCCGGGGGAGGGTCACTGAAGCTTTCTTT

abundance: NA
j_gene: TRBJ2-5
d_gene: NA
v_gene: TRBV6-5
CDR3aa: CASTRTEQGTQYF
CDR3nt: TGTGCCAGCACCAGGACTGAACAAGGGACCCAGTACTTC

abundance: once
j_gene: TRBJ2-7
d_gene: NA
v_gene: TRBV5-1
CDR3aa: CASSLEGGYEQYF
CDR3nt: TGCGCCAGCAGCTTGGAGGGGGGGTACGAGCAGTACTTC

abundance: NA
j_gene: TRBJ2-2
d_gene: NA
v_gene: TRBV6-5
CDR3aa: CASSAWWATPGELFF
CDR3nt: TGTGCCAGCAGCGCATGGTGGGCCACACCGGGGGAGCTGTTTTTT

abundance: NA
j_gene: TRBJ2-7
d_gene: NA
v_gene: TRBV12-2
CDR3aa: CASRLAGGCEQYF
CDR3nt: TGTGCAAGTCGCTTAGCGGGAGGGTGCGAGCAGTACTTC

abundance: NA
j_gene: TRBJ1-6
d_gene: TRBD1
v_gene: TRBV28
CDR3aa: CASSPPGQGDSPLHF
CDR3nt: TGTGCCAGCAGTCCTCCCGGACAGGGTGATTCACCCCTCCACTTT

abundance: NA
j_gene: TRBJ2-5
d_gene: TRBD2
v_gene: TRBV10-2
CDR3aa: CASSLSGGAVETQYF
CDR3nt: TGCGCCAGCAGCCTTAGCGGGGGGGCCGTAGAGACCCAGTACTTC

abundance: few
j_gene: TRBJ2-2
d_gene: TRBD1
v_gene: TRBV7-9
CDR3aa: CASSGQGSGELFF
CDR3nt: TGTGCCAGCAGCGGACAGGGGTCCGGGGAGCTGTTTTTT

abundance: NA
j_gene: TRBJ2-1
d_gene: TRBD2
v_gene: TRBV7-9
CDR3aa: CASSLATAGGPGEQFF
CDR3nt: TGTGCCAGCAGCTTAGCGACGGCGGGGGGGCCGGGTGAGCAGTTCTTC

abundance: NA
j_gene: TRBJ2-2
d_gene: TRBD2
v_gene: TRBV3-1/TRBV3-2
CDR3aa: CASSQVRGGSTGELFF
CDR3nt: TGTGCCAGCAGCCAAGTTAGGGGAGGGAGTACCGGGGAGCTGTTTTTT

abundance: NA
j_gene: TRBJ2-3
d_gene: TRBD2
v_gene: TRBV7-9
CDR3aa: CASSLSRVGGTSSTDTQYF
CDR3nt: TGTGCCAGCAGCTTATCTCGGGTGGGGGGGACGTCTAGCACAGATACGCAGTATTTT

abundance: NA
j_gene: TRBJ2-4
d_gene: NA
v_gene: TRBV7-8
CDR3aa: CASSLAGVAKNIQYF
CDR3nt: TGTGCCAGCAGCTTAGCAGGGGTAGCCAAAAACATTCAGTACTTC

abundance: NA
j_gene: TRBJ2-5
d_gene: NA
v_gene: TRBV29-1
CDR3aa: CSADRGGETQYF
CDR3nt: TGCAGCGCTGACAGGGGAGGGGAGACCCAGTACTTC

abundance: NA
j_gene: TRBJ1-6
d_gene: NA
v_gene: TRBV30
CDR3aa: CAWSVLRGGSPLHF
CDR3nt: TGTGCCTGGAGTGTACTTCGGGGAGGTTCACCCCTCCACTTT

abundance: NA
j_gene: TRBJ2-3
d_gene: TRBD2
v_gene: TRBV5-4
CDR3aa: CASSLGLAGIGDTQYF
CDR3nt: TGTGCCAGCAGCTTGGGACTAGCGGGGATAGGGGATACGCAGTATTTT

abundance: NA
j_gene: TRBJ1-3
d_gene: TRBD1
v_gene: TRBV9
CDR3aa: CASSESGQGIYSGNTIYF
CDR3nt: TGTGCCAGCAGCGAGTCGGGACAGGGCATTTACTCTGGAAACACCATATATTTT

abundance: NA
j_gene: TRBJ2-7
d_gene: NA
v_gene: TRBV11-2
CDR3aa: CASSPERPAYEQYF
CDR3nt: TGTGCCAGCAGCCCAGAACGCCCCGCCTACGAGCAGTACTTC

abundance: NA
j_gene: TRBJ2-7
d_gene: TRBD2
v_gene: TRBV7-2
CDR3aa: CASSFLAGGPYEQYF
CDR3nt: TGTGCCAGCAGCTTTCTAGCGGGGGGCCCCTACGAGCAGTACTTC

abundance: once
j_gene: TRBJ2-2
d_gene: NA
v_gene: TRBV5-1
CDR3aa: CASSLSLQGAANTGELFF
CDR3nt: TGCGCCAGCAGCTTGTCTCTCCAGGGTGCGGCGAACACCGGGGAGCTGTTTTTT

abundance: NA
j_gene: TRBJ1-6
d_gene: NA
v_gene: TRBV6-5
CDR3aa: CASSYSEVYNSPLHF
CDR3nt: TGTGCCAGCAGTTACTCAGAGGTCTATAATTCACCCCTCCACTTT

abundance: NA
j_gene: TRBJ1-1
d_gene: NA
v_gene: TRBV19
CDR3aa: CASRAGTEAFF
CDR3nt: TGTGCCAGTCGAGCGGGGACTGAAGCTTTCTTT

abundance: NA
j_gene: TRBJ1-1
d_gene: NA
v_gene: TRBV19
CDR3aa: CASSTGLNTEAFF
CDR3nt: TGTGCCAGTAGTACAGGCCTAAACACTGAAGCTTTCTTT